The TCR beta chain under discussion was sequenced for a study of blood T cell repertoires in COVID-19. Measured with immunoSEQ multiplex PCR; TCRdb has only the in-frame clones, and not every one. The sample includes 100,000 to 150,000 clones, roughly four fifths of them seen just once. Deletions cut 3 bases from V and 2 bases from J, with 12 bases between. Germline CDR1 is SGDLS and CDR2 is YYNGEE. This CDR3 is 15 amino acids long. The receptor's source is a woman between 55 and 75 years old with acute or convalescent COVID-19. The V call is TRBV9, the J call TRBJ2-1; D is possibly TRBD1 (6 bases). Sample: peripheral blood. The CDR3 protein is CASSAQGGPYNEQFF. For the CDR3, the DNA is TGTGCCAGCAGCGCCCAAGGGGGACCCTACAATGAGCAGTTCTTC.